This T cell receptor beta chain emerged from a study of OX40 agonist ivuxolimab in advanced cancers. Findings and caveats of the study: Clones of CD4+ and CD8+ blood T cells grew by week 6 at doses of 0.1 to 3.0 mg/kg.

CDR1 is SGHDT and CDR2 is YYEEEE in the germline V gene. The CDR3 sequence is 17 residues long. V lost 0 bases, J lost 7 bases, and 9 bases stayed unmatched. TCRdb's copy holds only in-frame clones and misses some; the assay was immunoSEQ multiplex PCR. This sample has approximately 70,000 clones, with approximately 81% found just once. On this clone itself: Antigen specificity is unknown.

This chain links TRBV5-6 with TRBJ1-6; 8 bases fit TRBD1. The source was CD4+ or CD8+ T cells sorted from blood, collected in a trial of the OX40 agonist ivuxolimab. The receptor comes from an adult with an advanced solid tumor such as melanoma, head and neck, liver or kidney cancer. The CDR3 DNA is TGTGCCAGCAGCTTGGACAGGGGGAATGGAGTAAATTCACCCCTCCACTTT. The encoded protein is CASSLDRGNGVNSPLHF.